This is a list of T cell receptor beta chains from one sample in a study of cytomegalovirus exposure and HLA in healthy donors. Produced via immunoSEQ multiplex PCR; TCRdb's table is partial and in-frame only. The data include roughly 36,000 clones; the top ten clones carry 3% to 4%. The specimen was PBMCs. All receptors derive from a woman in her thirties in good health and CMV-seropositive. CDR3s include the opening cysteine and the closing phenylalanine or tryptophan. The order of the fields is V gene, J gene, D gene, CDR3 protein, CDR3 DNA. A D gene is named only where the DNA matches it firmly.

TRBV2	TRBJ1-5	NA	CASSEVRRGNQPQHF	TGTGCCAGCAGTGAAGTCCGCAGGGGCAATCAGCCCCAGCATTTT
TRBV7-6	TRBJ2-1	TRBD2	CASSAQRGDEQFF	TGTGCCAGCAGCGCCCAGCGGGGCGATGAGCAGTTCTTC
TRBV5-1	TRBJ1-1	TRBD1	CASSMDRGPLMNTEAFF	TGCGCCAGCAGCATGGACAGGGGTCCCCTTATGAACACTGAAGCTTTCTTT
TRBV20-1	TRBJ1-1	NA	CSPKEDTEAFF	TGCAGTCCCAAGGAGGACACTGAAGCTTTCTTT
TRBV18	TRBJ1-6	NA	CASSPPEVQSPLHF	TGTGCCAGCTCACCACCGGAGGTCCAATCACCCCTCCACTTT
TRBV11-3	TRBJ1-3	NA	CASSSRQGSGNTIYF	TGTGCCAGCAGCTCGAGACAAGGCTCTGGAAACACCATATATTTT
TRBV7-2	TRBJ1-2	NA	CASSLGGTIYGYTF	TGTGCCAGCAGCTTAGGTGGCACCATCTATGGCTACACCTTC
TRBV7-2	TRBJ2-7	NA	CASSLAQIAGEEQYF	TGTGCCAGCAGCTTAGCGCAAATAGCCGGCGAGGAGCAGTACTTC
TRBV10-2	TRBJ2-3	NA	CASSPGDTQYF	TGCGCCAGCAGTCCCGGAGATACGCAGTATTTT
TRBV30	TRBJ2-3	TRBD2	CAWGLGHDTQYF	TGTGCCTGGGGACTAGGTCACGATACGCAGTATTTT
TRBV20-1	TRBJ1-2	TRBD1	CSARLGGGYTF	TGCAGTGCAAGACTAGGGGGCGGCTACACCTTC
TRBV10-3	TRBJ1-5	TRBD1	CAISESLDRGKEPQHF	TGTGCCATCAGTGAGTCGCTGGACAGGGGTAAGGAGCCCCAGCATTTT
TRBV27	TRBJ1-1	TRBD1	CASKKTGGFAEAFF	TGTGCCAGCAAAAAGACAGGGGGGTTCGCTGAAGCTTTCTTT
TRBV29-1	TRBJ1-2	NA	CSVEALGRGYGYTF	TGCAGCGTTGAAGCGCTCGGACGGGGCTATGGCTACACCTTC
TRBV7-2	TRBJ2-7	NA	CASSLGQGSFYEQYF	TGTGCCAGCAGCTTAGGGCAGGGTTCCTTTTACGAGCAGTACTTC
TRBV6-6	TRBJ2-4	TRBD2	CASSIGLADQYF	TGTGCCAGCAGCATCGGACTAGCGGATCAGTACTTC
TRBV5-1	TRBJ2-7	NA	CASSLDTGSYEQYF	TGTGCCAGCAGCCTGGACACGGGTTCCTACGAGCAGTACTTC
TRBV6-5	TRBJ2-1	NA	CASRGSAYEQFF	TGTGCCAGCAGGGGGAGCGCCTATGAGCAGTTCTTC
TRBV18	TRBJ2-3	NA	CASSPPGQGPDTQYF	TGTGCCAGCTCACCACCGGGTCAGGGGCCAGATACGCAGTATTTT
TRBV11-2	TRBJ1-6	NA	CASGLIDNSPLHF	TGTGCCAGCGGACTCATAGATAATTCACCCCTCCACTTT